The 12 T cell receptor beta chains in this list originate from one sample, sequenced in a study of OX40 agonist ivuxolimab in advanced cancers. Using immunoSEQ multiplex PCR, the repertoire was profiled, and TCRdb retains in-frame clones only, with some absent. This table has 55,000 to 80,000 clones, roughly 88% appearing once. This sample comprised CD4+ or CD8+ T cells sorted from blood, obtained in a trial of the OX40 agonist ivuxolimab. Receptors were obtained from an adult with an advanced solid tumor such as melanoma, head and neck, liver or kidney cancer.

In its sample, this clone was seen once. The J gene is TRBJ1-2, the V gene TRBV25-1, with 7 bases aligning to TRBD1. From germline, CDR1 is MGHDK and CDR2 SYGVNS. The CDR3 runs 15 residues. The ends lost 2 bases at V and 7 bases at J; junction bases unmatched: 10. CDR3 sequence: CASSEGWGRGIGYTF. The CDR3, as DNA: TGTGCCAGCAGTGAAGGATGGGGCAGGGGGATTGGCTACACCTTC.

J is TRBJ2-5 and V is TRBV14; 7 bases are shared with TRBD2. This CDR3 comprises 14 residues. Germline-derived CDR1 and CDR2 are SGHDN and FVKESK. V lost 4 bases and J lost 4; bases outside the gene matches: 6. The CDR3 sequence is CASSPGRYRETQYF. In DNA, the CDR3 is TGTGCCAGCAGCCCCGGGAGGTATCGAGAGACCCAGTACTTC.

CDR3 sequence (DNA): TGTGCCAGCAGTGAAGCTCTCTCTTCGCTTCAGGGCTATGGCTACACCTTC. Protein product: CASSEALSSLQGYGYTF. This sequence joins TRBV6-1 and TRBJ1-2, with a possible D match to TRBD1 (5 bases). V was shortened by 0 bases and J by 4 bases, with 18 bases between the two germline ends. Germline V gene data show CDR1 as MNHNS and CDR2 as SASEGT. This CDR3 has 17 residues.

The gene calls are TRBV6-6 and TRBJ2-7; possibly TRBD1 for D (5 bases). Germline CDR1 reads MNHNY; CDR2 reads SVGAGI (reference sequence). The CDR3 has 13 amino acids. The V and J ends lost 6 bases and 3 bases respectively, with 12 bases between them. CDR3 amino acids: CASSPGQIYEQYF. The CDR3 bases are TGTGCCAGCAGCCCCGGACAAATCTACGAGCAGTACTTC.

V usage is TRBV5-1 and J usage is TRBJ1-1; possible D gene TRBD1, 5 bases. Germline lookup yields CDR1 SGHRS and CDR2 YFSETQ. This CDR3 region has 15 residues. Trimming pared 4 bases from V and 1 base from J, leaving 14 bases between. CDR3 bases: TGCGCCAGCAGCATATCGGGGCCAGGGAACACTGAAGCTTTCTTT. It translates to CASSISGPGNTEAFF.

Only one count was recorded for this clone. This chain connects TRBV5-1 to TRBJ2-1; D not certain. V was trimmed by 5 bases and J by 6 bases, leaving 15 bases between them. This CDR3 is 14 amino acids long. Germline V gives CDR1 SGHRS, CDR2 YFSETQ. The CDR3 nucleotides read TGCGCCAGCAGTAAAGGAATCCAGAGCAATGAGCAGTTCTTC. Residues: CASSKGIQSNEQFF.

V usage is TRBV9 and J usage is TRBJ2-7, with 9 nucleotides matching TRBD2. V lost 0 bases, J lost 5 bases, and 3 bases stayed unmatched. The CDR3 covers 14 residues. Germline assignment: CDR1 SGDLS and CDR2 YYNGEE. The CDR3 sequence: CASSVGGLANEQYF. The DNA of the CDR3 is TGTGCCAGCAGCGTAGGGGGACTAGCAAACGAGCAGTACTTC.

The chain carries TRBV7-2 and TRBJ2-1, with D perhaps assigned TRBD1 or TRBD2 (7 bases each). Trimming removed 5 bases at V and 7 bases at J, with 15 bases between. Germline values: CDR1 SGHTA, CDR2 FQGNSA. The CDR3 has 14 residues. CDR3 coding DNA: TGTGCCAGCAGCCCCTACAGGGGAGGGAATGAGCAGTTCTTC. Its protein product is CASSPYRGGNEQFF.

Worth noting for this clone: The junction differs from germline at one of its ends, possibly a read error. The chain is built from TRBV7-7 and TRBJ2-7, with TRBD2 matching 10 bases. CDR1 and CDR2 from the germline V gene are SSHAT and FNYEAQ (reference sequence). This CDR3 has 16 residues. This CDR3 is CASSLGAASGGYEQYF. In DNA, the CDR3 is TGTGCTAGCAGCTTAGGTGCGGCTAGCGGGGGCTACGAGCAGTACTTC.

The V gene is TRBV29-1, the J gene TRBJ1-1, with no clear D. The CDR3 spans 13 residues. The germline V and J ends were trimmed by 6 bases and 1 base, with 12 bases remaining between them. Germline V gives CDR1 SQVTM, CDR2 ANQGSEA. As DNA, the CDR3 is TGCAGCGTGGCTCAGACTGCGAACACTGAAGCTTTCTTT. It yields the protein CSVAQTANTEAFF.

V is TRBV9 and J is TRBJ2-1; TRBD2 matches at 10 bases. Unmatched junction bases numbered 13, after V lost 6 bases and J lost 7 bases. Germline V gives CDR1 SGDLS, CDR2 YYNGEE. The CDR3 is 16 amino acids. In nucleotides, the CDR3 is TGTGCCAGCACCCGCCGCAGCGGGGGGGCTCGGAATGAGCAGTTCTTC. Amino acids: CASTRRSGGARNEQFF. Full variable domain (missing parts from reference TRBV9 and TRBJ2-1): DSGVTQTPKHLITATGQRVTLRCSPRSGDLSVYWYQQSLDQGLQFLIQYYNGEERAKGNILERFSAQQFPDLHSELNLSSLELGDSALYFCASTRRSGGARNEQFFGPGTRLTVL.

The chain uses TRBV28 and TRBJ2-5, with TRBD2 matching 11 bases. The CDR3 totals 15 residues. Germline V gene lookup returns CDR1 MDHEN and CDR2 SYDVKM. V lost 6 bases, J lost 6 bases, and 9 bases stayed unmatched. The CDR3 region has the DNA TGTGCCAGCAGAGACGGGACTAGCGGCGGGCAGACCCAGTACTTC. This sequence encodes CASRDGTSGGQTQYF. Full variable domain (missing parts from reference TRBV28 and TRBJ2-5): DVKVTQSSRYLVKRTGEKVFLECVQDMDHENMFWYRQDPGLGLRLIYFSYDVKMKEKGDIPEGYSVSREKKERFSLILESASTNQTSMYLCASRDGTSGGQTQYFGPGTRLLVL.